This T cell receptor beta chain was recorded in a study of shared clonotypes between healthy human individuals. V lost 0 bases, J lost 4 bases, and 10 bases lay in between. Germline V CDR1 and CDR2: LNHNV, YYDKDF (reference sequence). This CDR3 is 15 amino acids long. Regarding the study as a whole: Clonotype sharing levels among donors were expected to vary with sequencing depth.

The protocol was immunoSEQ multiplex PCR, while the TCRdb copy is restricted to in-frame clones and leaves out a portion. The sample consists of fewer than 600,000 clones, 70% to 80% of them appearing once. Details on this clone: Antigen specificity is unknown. This sample also contains other DNA sequences that code for the same CDR3.

The chain carries TRBV15 and TRBJ2-1; D might be TRBD1 (6 bases). This clonotype originated in a woman in her forties in good health. Some clones in this sample may be carry-over from other donors' samples. The specimen was PBMCs. CDR3 in amino acids: CATSREDRGYNEQFF. The DNA for the CDR3 is TGTGCCACCAGCAGAGAGGACAGAGGATACAATGAGCAGTTCTTC.